The clone carrying this T cell receptor beta chain was found a few times. Its matching antigen is unknown. Measured with immunoSEQ multiplex PCR; TCRdb has only the in-frame clones, and not every one. The data contain 150,000 or so clones, roughly 90% of them singletons. The source of the sample is a study of T cell responses to AZD1222 COVID-19 vaccine. Whole-study results and caveats: A rise in Spike-specific TCR breadth and depth followed two AZD1222 doses.

This clonotype was obtained from an adult in good health. Sample: peripheral blood, taken on day 0 of MenACWY control vaccination.

The CDR3 sequence is CAIRTGGSTEAFF. The DNA for the CDR3 is TGTGCCATCAGGACAGGGGGGAGCACTGAAGCTTTCTTT. The chain couples TRBV10-3 to TRBJ1-1; 9 positions match TRBD1. The V gene end was trimmed by 6 bases and the J gene end by 4 bases; junction bases not matched to a gene: 3. The CDR3 has 13 amino acids. Germline V gene data show CDR1 as ENHRY and CDR2 as SYGVKD.